This T cell receptor (beta chain) was identified during a study of T-cell reconstitution after alpha-beta-depleted transplantation in children. General study points: At one year after transplant, newly produced T cells mostly accounted for T-cell counts and diversity.

This clonotype turned up a few times. Its specificity is not known. This sample's TCRbeta library carried unique molecular identifier barcodes. TCRdb re-called the PCR reads with MiXCR, one entry per CDR3 protein. This sample has about 500,000 distinct CDR3 sequences; about an eighth occur once, and the top ten carry 11% to 15%. Here the sequenced sample was PBMCs, mostly from graft donor cells, taken 180 days after TCRalphabeta/CD19-depleted stem cell transplant. This TCR came from a female patient between 2 and 10 years old who had a stem cell transplant for aplastic anemia, so the T cells may come from the graft donor.

CDR3 DNA: TGTGCCAGCAGTATCGAGGGGGGGAGCACTGAAGCTTTCTTT. This encodes CASSIEGGSTEAFF. The rearrangement joins TRBV6-5 to TRBJ1-1, with D possibly TRBD1 on 6 matching bases. This CDR3 comprises 14 residues. V dropped 5 bases and J dropped 4 bases, with 14 bases sitting between them. CDR1 is MNHEY and CDR2 is SVGAGI in the germline V gene.